The next 32 T cell receptor beta chains were all read from a single sample in a study of CD8+ T cells in alopecia areata. Described treatment: oral pan-JAK inhibitor, 5-10 mg twice daily. The sequencing template was cDNA reverse transcribed from extracted RNA. Produced via immunoSEQ multiplex PCR; TCRdb's table is partial and in-frame only. In the table there are roughly 200,000 clones, about 55% of which are singletons. Source: CD8+ T cells sorted from blood, taken at week 24, from a patient treated with tofacitinib. These receptors came from a human donor with alopecia areata.

The chain recombines TRBV25-1 with TRBJ1-1; unclear D gene. Germline CDR1 MGHDK, CDR2 SYGVNS. The CDR3 runs 11 residues. Deletions cut 10 bases from V and 9 bases from J, with 15 bases between. The CDR3 reads CATTRGAQAFF. The CDR3 nucleotides read TGTGCCACTACACGGGGAGCACAAGCTTTCTTT.

The CDR3 sequence: CASMGIPKGNTEAFF. The CDR3 DNA follows: TGTGCCAGCATGGGCATCCCTAAAGGGAACACTGAAGCTTTCTTT. The chain joins TRBV2 to TRBJ1-1; no clear D gene. The V end was cut by 7 bases, the J end by 1 base, with 16 bases between. The CDR3 totals 15 residues. Germline V gene lookup returns CDR1 SNHLY and CDR2 FYNNEI.

The sample holds a few counts of this clone. The V and J genes are TRBV19 and TRBJ2-6, with TRBD2 matching over 7 bases. The CDR3 sequence is 19 residues long. Germline V gene sequence: CDR1 LNHDA, CDR2 SQIVND (reference sequence). J was trimmed by 4 bases and V by 6 bases; bases with no gene match: 18. The CDR3 DNA is TGTGCCAGTAGCCCCCGAGTCGGCGGGGGACTGTCCGGGGCCAACGTCCTGACTTTC. Translating gives CASSPRVGGGLSGANVLTF.

This clone has just a few counts. V gene TRBV30 combines with J gene TRBJ1-5, with a possible D match to TRBD1 (5 bases). Germline CDR1 and CDR2: GTSNPN and SVGIG (reference sequence). Deletions cut 0 bases from V and 5 bases from J, with 11 bases between. The CDR3 consists of 14 residues. This chain's CDR3 is CAWSVPGSHQPQHF. The CDR3 coding sequence is TGTGCCTGGAGTGTACCAGGGAGCCATCAGCCCCAGCATTTT.

V gene TRBV5-6 combines with J gene TRBJ2-3; no clear D. Trimming removed 2 bases at V and 4 bases at J, with 2 bases between. CDR1 SGHDT and CDR2 YYEEEE come from the germline V gene. The CDR3 totals 11 residues. The CDR3 sequence: CASSFADTQYF. CDR3 bases: TGTGCCAGCAGCTTCGCAGATACGCAGTATTTT.

On this clone: Other DNA sequences from this sample encode an identical CDR3 as well. The chain recombines TRBV27 with TRBJ2-3; no clear D. CDR3 length equals 11 residues. Germline CDR1 is MNHEY and CDR2 is SMNVEV (reference sequence). Trimming pared 3 bases from V and 4 bases from J, leaving 2 bases between. This CDR3 reads CASSFADTQYF. CDR3 coding DNA: TGTGCCAGCAGTTTTGCAGATACGCAGTATTTT.

The chain's CDR3 is CASSFGTANEAFF. The CDR3 DNA sequence: TGTGCCAGCAGCTTCGGGACAGCTAATGAAGCTTTCTTT. The rearrangement uses TRBV7-9 and TRBJ1-1, with 7 bases that match TRBD1. Germline CDR1 SEHNR, CDR2 FQNEAQ (reference sequence). V trimming: 3 bases; J trimming: 7 bases; junction bases outside the gene matches: 5. This CDR3 contains 13 residues. Full variable domain (missing parts from reference TRBV7-9 and TRBJ1-1): DTGVSQNPRHKITKRGQNVTFRCDPISEHNRLYWYRQTLGQGPEFLTYFQNEAQLEKSRLLSDRFSAERPKGSFSTLEIQRTEQGDSAMYLCASSFGTANEAFFGQGTRLTVV.

This chain connects TRBV15 to TRBJ2-7, with D unclear. The CDR3 is 13 amino acids. Germline CDR1 LNHNV, CDR2 YYDKDF (reference sequence). Trimming took off 0 bases at V and 7 bases at J, with 10 bases between the two ends. In DNA form, the CDR3 reads TGTGCCACCAGCAGAGAAGAGGAGTGGGAGCAGTACTTC. Its protein product is CATSREEEWEQYF.

This rearrangement joins TRBV7-9 to TRBJ2-7; 11 bases map to TRBD1. The V and J ends lost 5 bases and 6 bases, in that order; junction bases with no gene match: 6. The CDR3 spans 14 residues. The V gene's germline CDR1 is SEHNR and CDR2 FQNEAQ (reference sequence). In DNA, the CDR3 is TGTGCCAGCAGCCCAAGGACAGGGGGCGGCGAGCAGTACTTC. Translation gives CASSPRTGGGEQYF.

This chain links TRBV5-6 with TRBJ2-7; D is ambiguous. Germline V gene data show CDR1 as SGHDT and CDR2 as YYEEEE. V dropped 0 bases and J dropped 3 bases, with 10 bases sitting between them. The CDR3 spans 14 residues. The CDR3 loop is CASSLAGQIYEQYF. The CDR3 coding sequence is TGTGCCAGCAGCTTGGCCGGGCAGATCTACGAGCAGTACTTC.

The gene calls are TRBV30 and TRBJ1-2, with a weak D call TRBD1 (5 bases). The V and J ends lost 2 bases and 4 bases respectively, with 14 bases between them. CDR1 and CDR2 from the germline V gene are GTSNPN and SVGIG (reference sequence). CDR3 length equals 14 residues. In nucleotides, the CDR3 is TGTGCCTGGAGTCCCCCCAGGGAAGGCTATGGCTACACCTTC. Protein product: CAWSPPREGYGYTF.

The CDR3 reads CASQNRDSSYNEQFF. The CDR3 coding sequence is TGTGCCAGCCAAAACAGGGATAGCTCCTACAATGAGCAGTTCTTC. The J gene is TRBJ2-1, the V gene TRBV6-1, with D perhaps matching TRBD1 (6 bases). This CDR3 spans 15 amino acids. The V end was cut by 8 bases, the J end by 0 bases, with 14 bases between. Germline CDR1 and CDR2: MNHNS and SASEGT.

The V gene is TRBV4-3, the J gene TRBJ1-1; D might be TRBD1 (6 bases). The V and J ends lost 0 bases and 2 bases respectively, with 10 bases between them. The CDR3 is made up of 15 amino acids. Germline V gene sequence: CDR1 LGHNA, CDR2 YSLEER. The CDR3 sequence is CASSQEQGLNTEAFF. In DNA, the CDR3 is TGCGCCAGCAGCCAAGAGCAGGGGCTAAACACTGAAGCTTTCTTT.

The rearrangement joins TRBV4-3 to TRBJ1-6; maybe TRBD1 (5 bases). This CDR3 comprises 16 residues. The V end lost 0 bases, the J end lost 6 bases, and 12 bases lay between the germline ends. Germline V gene lookup returns CDR1 LGHNA and CDR2 YSLEER. The CDR3 protein is CASSQDPRDFNSPLHF. For the CDR3, the DNA is TGCGCCAGCAGCCAAGATCCTCGGGACTTTAATTCACCCCTCCACTTT.

The chain joins TRBV23-1 to TRBJ2-1; D unresolved. TRBV23-1 is an ORF, and what it does is uncertain. The CDR3 has 13 amino acids. CDR3 region: CGTESYSYNEQFF. CDR3 nucleotide sequence: TGCGGCACAGAATCTTACTCCTACAATGAGCAGTTCTTC.

V gene TRBV13 combines with J gene TRBJ2-4, with TRBD1 identical over 8 bases. There are 17 residues in the CDR3. CDR1 and CDR2 (germline): PRHDT, FYEKMQ (reference sequence). V lost 2 bases to trimming and J lost 0 bases; unmatched junction nucleotides: 6. The CDR3: CASSLSRTGLAKNIQYF. CDR3 DNA: TGTGCCAGCAGCTTAAGTAGGACAGGGTTAGCCAAAAACATTCAGTACTTC.

This clone came up a few times. The chain carries TRBV5-6 and TRBJ2-6; D call uncertain. Germline CDR1 SGHDT, CDR2 YYEEEE. This CDR3 is built from 16 residues. V lost 0 bases to trimming and J lost 4 bases, with 11 bases between them. CDR3 in DNA: TGTGCCAGCAGCTTGGGGGTCGGTACCGGGGCCAACGTCCTGACTTTC. It codes for CASSLGVGTGANVLTF.

This sequence joins TRBV27 and TRBJ2-3, with D tentatively TRBD1 (6 bases). Germline V gene lookup returns CDR1 MNHEY and CDR2 SMNVEV (reference sequence). Between the trimmed V and J ends, which lost 5 bases and 5 bases, there was a span of 14 bases. This CDR3 is 14 amino acids long. The CDR3 DNA reads TGTGCCAGCAGTCCAACAGGGCCCGAAGATACGCAGTATTTT. Its protein is CASSPTGPEDTQYF.

V gene TRBV5-1 combines with J gene TRBJ2-3; unclear D gene. V lost 0 bases and J 2 bases, leaving 7 bases between the germline ends. Germline-derived CDR1 and CDR2 are SGHRS and YFSETQ. This CDR3 spans 14 amino acids. The CDR3 coding sequence is TGCGCCAGCAGCTTGGACAGTGTCACAGATACGCAGTATTTT. Its protein is CASSLDSVTDTQYF. Based on the CDR3 plus reference TRBV5-1 and TRBJ2-3, the full variable domain is KAGVTQTPRYLIKTRGQQVTLSCSPISGHRSVSWYQQTPGQGLQFLFEYFSETQRNKGNFPGRFSGRQFSNSRSEMNVSTLELGDSALYLCASSLDSVTDTQYFGPGTRLTVL.

The chain carries TRBV29-1 and TRBJ2-7, with TRBD2 identical over 7 bases. CDR3 size: 15 residues. Germline loops: CDR1 SQVTM, CDR2 ANQGSEA. V shed 1 base, J shed 0 bases, and the junction held 6 bases outside the gene matches. CDR3 nucleotides: TGCAGCGTTGAAGGGGCGGGAGATTTCTCCTACGAGCAGTACTTC. This codes for CSVEGAGDFSYEQYF.

This clone was recorded a few times. The chain combines TRBV7-2 with TRBJ2-7, with a weak D call TRBD1 (6 bases). The CDR3 runs to 15 residues. Trimming removed 5 bases at V and 2 bases at J, with 16 bases between. CDR1 and CDR2 (germline): SGHTA, FQGNSA. The CDR3 reads CASSEGDPITYEQYF. Here the CDR3 DNA reads TGTGCCAGCAGCGAGGGGGATCCTATAACCTACGAGCAGTACTTC.

This clone showed up just once. The V call is TRBV6-5, the J call TRBJ1-2; 7 nucleotides agree with TRBD1. The V segment lost 4 bases and the J segment 4 bases; nucleotides outside the gene matches: 6. The CDR3 runs to 14 residues. Per germline, CDR1 MNHEY and CDR2 SVGAGI. The CDR3: CASSSQGDIYGYTF. The CDR3 DNA sequence: TGTGCCAGCAGTTCCCAGGGGGATATCTATGGCTACACCTTC.

There are a few counts of this clone. The rearrangement joins TRBV29-1 to TRBJ1-1; 10 nucleotides line up with TRBD1. CDR1 is SQVTM and CDR2 is ANQGSEA in the germline V gene. This CDR3 has 15 residues. The V gene end was trimmed by 7 bases and the J gene end by 5 bases; junction bases not matched to a gene: 13. The CDR3, as DNA: TGCAGCGCCAAGGTCCGGGACAGGGGTTTTACTGAAGCTTTCTTT. Its translation is CSAKVRDRGFTEAFF.

This rearrangement joins TRBV13 to TRBJ2-2; D is possibly TRBD1 or TRBD2 (5 bases each). The CDR3 loop spans 15 amino acids. Germline V gene sequence: CDR1 PRHDT, CDR2 FYEKMQ (reference sequence). V lost 3 bases and J 6 bases, leaving 14 bases between the germline ends. The CDR3 DNA is TGTGCCAGCAGCTTCATGGGGGATTTGGCCGGGGAGCTGTTTTTT. Amino acid sequence: CASSFMGDLAGELFF.

J is TRBJ1-2 and V is TRBV19, with D possibly matching TRBD1 (6 bases). V lost 8 bases to trimming and J lost 2 bases, with 6 bases between them. Germline CDR1 and CDR2: LNHDA and SQIVND (reference sequence). This CDR3 contains 11 residues. The CDR3 region is CASGQNYGYTF. The DNA for the CDR3 is TGTGCCAGTGGACAGAACTATGGCTACACCTTC. Filled out from reference TRBV19 and TRBJ1-2, the complete variable domain reads DGGITQSPKYLFRKEGQNVTLSCEQNLNHDAMYWYRQDPGQGLRLIYYSQIVNDFQKGDIAEGYSVSREKKESFPLTVTSAQKNPTAFYLCASGQNYGYTFGSGTRLTVV.

The genes are TRBV11-2 and TRBJ2-3; D unresolved. CDR1 and CDR2 from the germline V gene are SGHAT and FQNNGV. V was clipped by 3 bases and J by 2 bases, with 6 bases between them. This CDR3 has 13 amino acids. CDR3 amino acids: CASSFLLTDTQYF. The CDR3 DNA reads TGTGCCAGCAGCTTCCTTCTCACAGATACGCAGTATTTT.

This rearrangement joins TRBV5-6 to TRBJ2-7; 8 bases line up with TRBD1. Germline V gene sequence: CDR1 SGHDT, CDR2 YYEEEE. The CDR3 has 14 amino acids. The V segment lost 4 bases and the J segment 3 bases; nucleotides outside the gene matches: 6. The CDR3 loop is CASSTRDRIYEQYF. The CDR3 nucleotides read TGTGCCAGCAGCACCCGGGACAGGATCTACGAGCAGTACTTC.

V is TRBV29-1 and J is TRBJ2-1; D uncertain. This CDR3 contains 14 residues. The V end was cut by 2 bases, the J end by 1 base, with 9 bases between. The germline CDR1 and CDR2 sequences are SQVTM and ANQGSEA. The CDR3 DNA reads TGCAGCGTTGAACCAGGCGAGTCCTACAATGAGCAGTTCTTC. This gives the protein CSVEPGESYNEQFF.

CDR3 protein: CASSSPGTSGKAEQFF. Here the CDR3 DNA reads TGTGCCAGCAGCTCACCCGGGACTAGTGGAAAAGCTGAGCAGTTCTTC. The chain links TRBV13 to TRBJ2-1; 8 nucleotides match TRBD2. The CDR3 totals 16 residues. V dropped 4 bases and J dropped 9; count of bases not matched to a gene: 14. Germline V gene lookup returns CDR1 PRHDT and CDR2 FYEKMQ (reference sequence).

The rearrangement joins TRBV2 to TRBJ2-3; 10 bases line up with TRBD2. Germline-derived CDR1 and CDR2 are SNHLY and FYNNEI. The CDR3 extends over 11 amino acids. Trimming cost V 11 bases and J 5 bases; bases outside gene matches: 1. CDR3 region: CALAGGDTQYF. In DNA form, the CDR3 reads TGTGCCTTAGCGGGAGGAGATACGCAGTATTTT. Drawing the rest from reference TRBV2 and TRBJ2-3, the complete variable domain is EPEVTQTPSHQVTQMGQEVILRCVPISNHLYFYWYRQILGQKVEFLVSFYNNEISEKSEIFDDQFSVERPDGSNFTLKIRSTKLEDSAMYFCALAGGDTQYFGPGTRLTVL.

This clone occurred a few times. This chain connects TRBV29-1 to TRBJ2-1; D is undetermined. Germline CDR1 and CDR2: SQVTM and ANQGSEA. With 3 bases removed from V and 0 bases from J, the gap between germline ends came to 6 bases. The CDR3 covers 13 residues. The CDR3 DNA reads TGCAGCGTTGAGTCGGTCTCCTACAATGAGCAGTTCTTC. This gives the protein CSVESVSYNEQFF.

This clone was detected only a few times. The rearrangement uses TRBV7-9 and TRBJ1-5; D is possibly TRBD1 (5 bases). The CDR3 sequence is 15 residues long. V shed 1 base and J shed 1 base, with 8 bases lying between them. Germline V CDR1 and CDR2: SEHNR, FQNEAQ (reference sequence). In DNA form, the CDR3 reads TGTGCCAGCAGCTTAGGGCAGGGCAGCAATCAGCCCCAGCATTTT. It is translated as CASSLGQGSNQPQHF.